The clone carrying this T cell receptor (beta chain) was detected only a few times. The CDR3 runs to 14 residues. Between the trimmed V and J ends, which lost 6 bases and 9 bases, there was a span of 15 bases. The germline gives CDR1 KGHSH, CDR2 LQKENI. These data belong to a study of human T cells and chemical hapten exposure. In the authors' workflow: Samples held a median of around 100,000 TCRs, range about 23,224–750,000. TCRdb re-called the RACE reads with MiXCR, one entry per CDR3 protein. These V and J calls derive from TCRdb rather than the authors' analysis. The table lists tens of thousands of distinct CDR3 sequences, about 10% of them singletons. Time point indicated: patch test 1, 2 weeks after DPC sensitization. Treatment denoted: therapeutic diphenylcyclopropenone sensitization with weekly scalp DPC.

The rearrangement uses TRBV18 and TRBJ1-6, with D maybe TRBD1 (5 bases). The receptor was derived from a woman aged 50 to 60 with alopecia areata. Some clones in this sample may be carry-over from other donors' samples. The input for sequencing was whole blood, taken in connection with sensitization to the hapten diphenylcyclopropenone (DPC). DNA of the CDR3: TGTGCCAGCTCGCAGACAGACGTCGGTTCACCCCTCCACTTT. Amino acid sequence: CASSQTDVGSPLHF.